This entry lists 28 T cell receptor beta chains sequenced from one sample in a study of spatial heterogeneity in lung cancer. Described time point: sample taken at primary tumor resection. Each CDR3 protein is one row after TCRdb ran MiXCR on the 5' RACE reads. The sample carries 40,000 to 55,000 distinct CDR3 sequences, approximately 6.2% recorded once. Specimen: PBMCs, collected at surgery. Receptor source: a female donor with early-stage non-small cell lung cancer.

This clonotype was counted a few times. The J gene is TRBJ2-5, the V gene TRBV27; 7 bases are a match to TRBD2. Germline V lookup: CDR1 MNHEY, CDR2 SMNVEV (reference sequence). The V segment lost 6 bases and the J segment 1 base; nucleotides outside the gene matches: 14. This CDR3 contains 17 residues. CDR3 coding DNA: TGTGCCAGCAGCAACAGGAGCCGGGGGGTATTCCAAGAGACCCAGTACTTC. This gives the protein CASSNRSRGVFQETQYF.

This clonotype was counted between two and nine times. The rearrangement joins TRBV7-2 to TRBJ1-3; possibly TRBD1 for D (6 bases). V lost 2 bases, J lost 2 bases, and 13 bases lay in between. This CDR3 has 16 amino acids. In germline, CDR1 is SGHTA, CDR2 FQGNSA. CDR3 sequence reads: CASSLFGGRPGNTIYF. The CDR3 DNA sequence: TGTGCCAGCAGCTTATTCGGGGGCCGCCCTGGAAACACCATATATTTT.

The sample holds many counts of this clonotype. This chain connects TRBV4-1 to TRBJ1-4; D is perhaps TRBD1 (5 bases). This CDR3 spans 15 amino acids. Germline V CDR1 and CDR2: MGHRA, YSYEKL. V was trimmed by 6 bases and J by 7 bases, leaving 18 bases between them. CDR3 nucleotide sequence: TGCGCCAGCAGGGGTTCAGGGACGGTGGTTGAAAAACTGTTTTTT. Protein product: CASRGSGTVVEKLFF.

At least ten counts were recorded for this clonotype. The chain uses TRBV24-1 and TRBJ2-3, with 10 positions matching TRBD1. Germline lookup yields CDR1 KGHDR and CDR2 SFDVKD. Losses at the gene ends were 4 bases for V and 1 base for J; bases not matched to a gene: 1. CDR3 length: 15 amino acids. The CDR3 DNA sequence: TGTGCCACCAGTGAGACAGGGGGCGGCACAGATACGCAGTATTTT. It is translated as CATSETGGGTDTQYF.

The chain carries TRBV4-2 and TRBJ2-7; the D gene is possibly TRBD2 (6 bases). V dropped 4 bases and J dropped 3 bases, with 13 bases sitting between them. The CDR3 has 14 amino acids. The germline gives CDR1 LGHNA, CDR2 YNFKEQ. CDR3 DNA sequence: TGTGCCAGCAGCCGCGGTACTAGCCTCTACGAGCAGTACTTC. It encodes CASSRGTSLYEQYF.

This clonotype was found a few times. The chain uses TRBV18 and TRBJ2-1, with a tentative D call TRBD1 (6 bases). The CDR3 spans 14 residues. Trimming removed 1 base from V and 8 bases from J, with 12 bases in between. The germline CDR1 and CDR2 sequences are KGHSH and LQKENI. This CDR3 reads CASSPRDNVYEQFF. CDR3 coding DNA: TGTGCCAGCTCACCACGGGACAATGTGTATGAGCAGTTCTTC.

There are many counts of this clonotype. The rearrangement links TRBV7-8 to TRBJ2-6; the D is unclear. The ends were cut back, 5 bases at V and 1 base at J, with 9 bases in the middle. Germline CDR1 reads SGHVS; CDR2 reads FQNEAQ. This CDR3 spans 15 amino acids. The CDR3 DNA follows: TGTGCCAGCAGCCTCTACAGATCTGGGGCCAACGTCCTGACTTTC. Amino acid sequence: CASSLYRSGANVLTF.

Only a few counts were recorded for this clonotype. The chain's CDR3 is CASSYRDRLHF. As DNA, the CDR3 is TGTGCCAGCAGTTACAGGGATCGGCTCCACTTT. The chain carries TRBV6-5 and TRBJ1-6, with no clear D. Germline loops: CDR1 MNHEY, CDR2 SVGAGI. V was clipped by 2 bases and J by 16 bases, with 9 bases between them. The CDR3 spans 11 residues.

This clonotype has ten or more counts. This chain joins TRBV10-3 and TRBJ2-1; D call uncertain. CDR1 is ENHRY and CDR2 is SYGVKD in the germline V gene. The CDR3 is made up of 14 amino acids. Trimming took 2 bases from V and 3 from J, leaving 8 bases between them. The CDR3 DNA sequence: TGTGCCATCAGTGAGAAGGTGGACTACAATGAGCAGTTCTTC. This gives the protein CAISEKVDYNEQFF.

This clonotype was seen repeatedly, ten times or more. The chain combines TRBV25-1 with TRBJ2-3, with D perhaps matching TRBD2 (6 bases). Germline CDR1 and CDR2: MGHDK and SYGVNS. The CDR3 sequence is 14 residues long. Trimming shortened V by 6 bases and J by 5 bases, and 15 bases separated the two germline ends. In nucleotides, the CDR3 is TGTGCCAGCAGACGGGGGACTTCGAGAGATACGCAGTATTTT. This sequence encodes CASRRGTSRDTQYF. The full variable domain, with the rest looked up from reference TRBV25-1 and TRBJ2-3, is EADIYQTPRYLVIGTGKKITLECSQTMGHDKMYWYQQDPGMELHLIHYSYGVNSTEKGDLSSESTVSRIRTEHFPLTLESARPSHTSQYLCASRRGTSRDTQYFGPGTRLTVL.

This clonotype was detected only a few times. For the CDR3, the DNA is TGTGCCAGCAGCCAAGTACAGGACTACGAGCAGTACTTC. Translated, it gives CASSQVQDYEQYF. The rearrangement links TRBV3-1 to TRBJ2-7, with D tentatively TRBD1 (5 bases). Germline CDR1 is LGHDT and CDR2 is YNNKEL (reference sequence). Trimming removed 1 base from V and 3 bases from J, with 7 bases in between. The CDR3 runs to 13 residues.

CDR3 sequence: CASSGGLGYEQYF. Written as DNA, the CDR3 is TGTGCCAGCAGTGGGGGCTTGGGCTACGAGCAGTACTTC. This chain uses TRBV6-1 with TRBJ2-7; TRBD1 might be the D (5 bases). The germline gives CDR1 MNHNS, CDR2 SASEGT. The length of the CDR3 is 13 residues. V lost 4 bases and J 3 bases, leaving 10 bases between the germline ends.

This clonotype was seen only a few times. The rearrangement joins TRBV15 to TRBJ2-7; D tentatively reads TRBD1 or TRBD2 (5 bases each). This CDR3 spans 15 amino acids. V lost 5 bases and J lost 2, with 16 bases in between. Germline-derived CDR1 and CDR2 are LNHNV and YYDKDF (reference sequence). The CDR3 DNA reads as TGTGCCACCAGCGGGGCCGGGACCGTCACCTACGAGCAGTACTTC. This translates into CATSGAGTVTYEQYF.

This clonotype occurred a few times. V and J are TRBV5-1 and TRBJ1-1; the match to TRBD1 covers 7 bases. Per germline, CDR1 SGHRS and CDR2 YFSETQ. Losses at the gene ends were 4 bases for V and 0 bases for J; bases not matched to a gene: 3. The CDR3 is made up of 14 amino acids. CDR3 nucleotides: TGCGCCAGCAGCCTGCAGGGGGTGAACACTGAAGCTTTCTTT. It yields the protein CASSLQGVNTEAFF.

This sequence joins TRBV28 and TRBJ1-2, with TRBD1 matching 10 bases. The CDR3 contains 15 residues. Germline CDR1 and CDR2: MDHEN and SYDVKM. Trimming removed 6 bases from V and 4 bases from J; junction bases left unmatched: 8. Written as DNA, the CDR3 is TGTGCCAGCAGATCATCCGGGACAGGGGTCTATGGCTACACCTTC. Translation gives CASRSSGTGVYGYTF.

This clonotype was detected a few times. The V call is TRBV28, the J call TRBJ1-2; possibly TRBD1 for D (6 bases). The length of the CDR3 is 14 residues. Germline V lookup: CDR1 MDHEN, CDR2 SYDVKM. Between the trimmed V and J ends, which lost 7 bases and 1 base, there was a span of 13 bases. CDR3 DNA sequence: TGTGCCAGCAACCAAGGGGGAGATAACTATGGCTACACCTTC. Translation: CASNQGGDNYGYTF.

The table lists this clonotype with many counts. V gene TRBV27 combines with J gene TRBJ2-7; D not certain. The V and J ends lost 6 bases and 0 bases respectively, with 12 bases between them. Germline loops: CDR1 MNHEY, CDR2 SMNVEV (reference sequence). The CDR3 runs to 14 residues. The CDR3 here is CASSGQESSYEQYF. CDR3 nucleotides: TGTGCCAGCAGCGGCCAAGAAAGCTCCTACGAGCAGTACTTC.

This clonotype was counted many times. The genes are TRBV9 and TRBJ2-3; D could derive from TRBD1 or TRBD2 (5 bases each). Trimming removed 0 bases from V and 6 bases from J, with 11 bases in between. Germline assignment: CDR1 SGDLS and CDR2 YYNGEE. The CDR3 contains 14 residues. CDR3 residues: CASSVGDLLDTQYF. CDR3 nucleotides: TGTGCCAGCAGCGTAGGGGACCTCCTGGATACGCAGTATTTT.

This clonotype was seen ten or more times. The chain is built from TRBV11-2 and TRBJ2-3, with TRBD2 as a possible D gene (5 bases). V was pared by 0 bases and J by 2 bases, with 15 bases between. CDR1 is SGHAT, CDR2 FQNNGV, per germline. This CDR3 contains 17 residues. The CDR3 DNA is TGTGCCAGCAGCTTAGAGGGCCGGGGAATGACCACAGATACGCAGTATTTT. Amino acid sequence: CASSLEGRGMTTDTQYF.

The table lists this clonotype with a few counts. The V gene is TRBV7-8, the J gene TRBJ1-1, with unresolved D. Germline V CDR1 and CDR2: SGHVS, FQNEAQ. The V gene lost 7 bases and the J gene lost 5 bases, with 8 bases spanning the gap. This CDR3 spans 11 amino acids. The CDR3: CASTTPTEAFF. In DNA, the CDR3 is TGTGCCAGCACGACCCCGACTGAAGCTTTCTTT.

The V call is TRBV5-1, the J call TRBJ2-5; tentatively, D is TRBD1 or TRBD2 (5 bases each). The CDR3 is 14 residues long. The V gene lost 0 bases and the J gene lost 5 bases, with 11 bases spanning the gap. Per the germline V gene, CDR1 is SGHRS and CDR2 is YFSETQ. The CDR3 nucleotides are TGCGCCAGCAGCTTGGAGGGGCCGGGGGAGACCCAGTACTTC. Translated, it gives CASSLEGPGETQYF.

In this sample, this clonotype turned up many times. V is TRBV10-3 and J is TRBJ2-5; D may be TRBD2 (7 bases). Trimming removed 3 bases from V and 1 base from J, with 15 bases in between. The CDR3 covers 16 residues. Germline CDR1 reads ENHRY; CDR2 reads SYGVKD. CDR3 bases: TGTGCCATCAGTGAAGGGGCGGGGGCCGTCCAAGAGACCCAGTACTTC. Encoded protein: CAISEGAGAVQETQYF.

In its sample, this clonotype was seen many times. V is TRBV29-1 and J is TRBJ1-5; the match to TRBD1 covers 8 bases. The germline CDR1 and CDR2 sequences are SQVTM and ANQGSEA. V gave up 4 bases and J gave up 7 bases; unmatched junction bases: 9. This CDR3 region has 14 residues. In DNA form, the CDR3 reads TGCAGCGTTGTTGAGAACACAGGGGGACAGCCCCAGCATTTT. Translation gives CSVVENTGGQPQHF. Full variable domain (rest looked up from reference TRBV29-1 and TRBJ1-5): SAVISQKPSRDICQRGTSLTIQCQVDSQVTMMFWYRQQPGQSLTLIATANQGSEATYESGFVIDKFPISRPNLTFSTLTVSNMSPEDSSIYLCSVVENTGGQPQHFGDGTRLSIL.

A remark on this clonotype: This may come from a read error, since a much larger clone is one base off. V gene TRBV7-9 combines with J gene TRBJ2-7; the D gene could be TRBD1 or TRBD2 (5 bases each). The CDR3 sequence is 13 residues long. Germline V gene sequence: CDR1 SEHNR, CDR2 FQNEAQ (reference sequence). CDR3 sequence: CTSSPRGLYEQYF. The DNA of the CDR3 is TGTACCAGCAGCCCCCGGGGCCTCTACGAGCAGTACTTC.

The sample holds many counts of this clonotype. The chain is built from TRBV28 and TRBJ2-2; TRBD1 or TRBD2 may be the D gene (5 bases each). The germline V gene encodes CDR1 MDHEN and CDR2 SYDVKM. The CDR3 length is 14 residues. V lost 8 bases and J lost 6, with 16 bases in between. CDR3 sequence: CASLGASRAGELFF. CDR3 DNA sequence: TGTGCCAGCCTAGGGGCTAGCAGGGCCGGGGAGCTGTTTTTT.

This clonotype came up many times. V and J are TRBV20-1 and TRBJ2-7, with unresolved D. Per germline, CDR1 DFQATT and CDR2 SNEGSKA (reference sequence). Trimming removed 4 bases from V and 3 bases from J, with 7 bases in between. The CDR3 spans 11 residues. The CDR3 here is CSANAVYEQYF. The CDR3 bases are TGCAGTGCTAATGCAGTCTACGAGCAGTACTTC.

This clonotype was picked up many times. As DNA, the CDR3 is TGTGCCAGCAGTTCCACTGTTGAGACCCAGTACTTC. It yields the protein CASSSTVETQYF. The chain employs TRBV28 and TRBJ2-5, with D unclear. This CDR3 has 12 amino acids. Germline lookup yields CDR1 MDHEN and CDR2 SYDVKM. Trimming removed 4 bases at V and 5 bases at J, with 8 bases between.

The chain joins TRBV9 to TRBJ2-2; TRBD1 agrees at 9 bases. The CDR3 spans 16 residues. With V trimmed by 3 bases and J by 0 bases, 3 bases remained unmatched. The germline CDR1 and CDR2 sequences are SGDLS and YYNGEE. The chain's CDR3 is CASSGGQGPNTGELFF. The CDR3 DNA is TGTGCCAGCAGCGGAGGACAGGGGCCGAACACCGGGGAGCTGTTTTTT.